These 26 T cell receptor beta chains were all obtained from the same sample, sequenced in a study of spatial heterogeneity in lung cancer (dated by TCRdb to the late 2010s). Library preparation used 5' RACE. Instrument used: NextSeq 500. Starting from the raw public reads, TCRdb applied fastp trimming at Q25, assembled clones with MiXCR and retained in-frame beta chains. Entries are consolidated by CDR3 protein sequence, retaining the most common genes and DNA. The sample table records about 13,000 distinct CDR3 sequences; 5.6% of these occur just once. Around 10% of the sample is taken by the ten largest. Antigen specificity for these receptors is unknown. Explained via the paper, the time point label denotes: sample taken at primary tumor resection. The full study reports these points: A correlation was observed between the number of expanded intratumoral alpha and beta TCRs and the tumor nonsynonymous mutation count.

Sequences were derived from lung tumor tissue, sampled at surgery. Receptors were obtained from a female donor with early-stage non-small cell lung cancer.

This clonotype was detected ten times or more. This beta chain appears as a stray read in a library generated for alpha chains; its size is not informative. The chain couples TRBV6-5 to TRBJ2-7, with 8 bases that match TRBD2. After removal of 5 bases from V and 6 bases from J, the junction contained 9 bases not matched to a gene. The CDR3 consists of 14 residues. Germline assignment: CDR1 MNHEY and CDR2 SVGAGI. CDR3 nucleotides: TGTGCCAGCAGTCCCCACGGACGGGAGGGCGAGCAGTACTTC. Protein product: CASSPHGREGEQYF.

At least ten counts were recorded for this clonotype. Because this beta chain is a stray read in a library intended to capture alpha chains, its abundance should not be given much weight. The chain carries TRBV20-1 and TRBJ1-6, with D unresolved. V dropped 1 base and J dropped 13 bases, with 11 bases sitting between them. Germline loops: CDR1 DFQATT, CDR2 SNEGSKA (reference sequence). The CDR3 runs 12 residues. In DNA, the CDR3 is TGCAGTGCTAGAGGGGAGGCATCCCCCCTCCACTTT. Translation: CSARGEASPLHF.

This clonotype was counted ten times or more. This beta chain lies outside the target of a library built for alpha chains; its clone size means little. The gene calls are TRBV9 and TRBJ2-3; TRBD2 agrees at 10 bases. Trimming at V came to 4 bases and at J to 1 base, leaving 6 bases not matched to a gene. The CDR3 runs 16 residues. CDR1 and CDR2 from the germline V gene are SGDLS and YYNGEE. CDR3 loop: CASSSRTSGGTDTQYF. CDR3 in DNA: TGTGCCAGCAGCTCTAGAACTAGCGGGGGCACAGATACGCAGTATTTT. The full variable domain, with the rest looked up from reference TRBV9 and TRBJ2-3, is DSGVTQTPKHLITATGQRVTLRCSPRSGDLSVYWYQQSLDQGLQFLIQYYNGEERAKGNILERFSAQQFPDLHSELNLSSLELGDSALYFCASSSRTSGGTDTQYFGPGTRLTVL.

This clonotype is classed as medium-sized. The size of this beta chain means little, since it is a stray read in a library made for alpha chains. This chain links TRBV7-2 with TRBJ2-5, with 8 bases that match TRBD2. The CDR3 sequence is 17 residues long. V was pared by 4 bases and J by 5 bases, with 15 bases of the junction left unmatched. In germline, CDR1 is SGHTA, CDR2 FQGNSA. CDR3 residues: CASSYTWRAGVRETQYF. The DNA of the CDR3 is TGTGCCAGCAGCTACACCTGGAGAGCGGGGGTTCGTGAGACCCAGTACTTC. The complete variable domain, with remaining parts taken from reference TRBV7-2 and TRBJ2-5, reads GAGVSQSPSNKVTEKGKDVELRCDPISGHTALYWYRQSLGQGLEFLIYFQGNSAPDKSGLPSDRFSAERTGGSVSTLTIQRTQQEDSAVYLCASSYTWRAGVRETQYFGPGTRLLVL.

This clonotype was seen ten or more times. This beta chain came through as a stray read in a library set up for alpha chains, and its size says little. The chain employs TRBV5-1 and TRBJ2-3; D ambiguous. CDR3 length equals 15 residues. Germline-derived CDR1 and CDR2 are SGHRS and YFSETQ. The V end lost 0 bases, the J end lost 0 bases, and 8 bases lay between the germline ends. The CDR3 spells CASSLDRSSTDTQYF. CDR3 nucleotides: TGCGCCAGCAGCTTGGATCGGTCTAGCACAGATACGCAGTATTTT.

By proportion, this clonotype is medium-sized. This beta chain turned up in a library designed for alpha chains; as an off-target read, its abundance says little. The genes are TRBV6-1 and TRBJ1-4; D gene ambiguous. This CDR3 spans 14 amino acids. CDR1 is MNHNS and CDR2 is SASEGT in the germline V gene. V lost 1 base and J 7 bases, leaving 10 bases between the germline ends. In nucleotides, the CDR3 is TGTGCCAGCAGTGAAGTTGGACGGTTTGAAAAACTGTTTTTT. Amino acids: CASSEVGRFEKLFF.

This clonotype was detected many times. This beta chain represents an off-target read in a library built for alpha chains; its size is of limited meaning. The chain recombines TRBV5-1 with TRBJ2-5; a possible D gene is TRBD1 (5 bases). Trimming took 5 bases from V and 2 from J, leaving 10 bases between them. The germline CDR1 and CDR2 sequences are SGHRS and YFSETQ. The length of the CDR3 is 13 residues. CDR3 bases: TGCGCCAGCAGGGGTCCAGGGCAAGAGACCCAGTACTTC. As protein: CASRGPGQETQYF.

This clonotype was recorded at least ten times. Within a library made for alpha chains, this beta chain is off target, and its count is uninformative. The chain employs TRBV20-1 and TRBJ1-1; D is unresolved. The germline V and J ends were trimmed by 6 bases and 1 base, with 15 bases remaining between them. The length of the CDR3 is 14 residues. Germline V gene data show CDR1 as DFQATT and CDR2 as SNEGSKA (reference sequence). The DNA of the CDR3 is TGCAGTGCCATAAAACGGGAAACGAACACTGAAGCTTTCTTT. Residues: CSAIKRETNTEAFF.

In its sample, this clonotype was seen many times. Found in a library prepared for alpha chains, this beta chain is an off-target read, and its abundance has little meaning. The genes are TRBV20-1 and TRBJ2-7, with 13 bases that match TRBD2. The CDR3 contains 15 residues. Germline V CDR1 and CDR2: DFQATT, SNEGSKA (reference sequence). Trimming cost V 3 bases and J 3 bases; bases outside gene matches: 5. CDR3 in DNA: TGCAGTGCTAGGTCCGGGACTAGCGGGGTCTACGAGCAGTACTTC. The encoded protein is CSARSGTSGVYEQYF.

This clonotype was observed many times. A library made for alpha chains picked up this beta chain off target, so its size means little. V usage is TRBV11-2 and J usage is TRBJ2-5; 12 nucleotides align to TRBD1. The CDR3 consists of 14 residues. V shed 6 bases and J 7 bases; nucleotides not matched to a gene: 6. CDR1 and CDR2 (germline): SGHAT, FQNNGV. This CDR3 is CASRGQGARVTQYF. Written as DNA, the CDR3 is TGTGCCAGCAGGGGACAGGGGGCGCGCGTGACCCAGTACTTC.

Relative to its sample, this clonotype is medium-sized. A library prepared for alpha chains yielded this beta chain as an off-target read; its size is of little meaning. The CDR3 loop is CASSFDRGPRNYGYTF. As DNA, the CDR3 is TGTGCCAGCAGCTTTGATAGAGGACCGAGAAACTATGGCTACACCTTC. The rearrangement uses TRBV7-2 and TRBJ1-2; D remains ambiguous. This CDR3 is built from 16 residues. V was trimmed by 3 bases and J by 2 bases, leaving 16 bases between them. The germline V gene has CDR1 SGHTA and CDR2 FQGNSA.

This clonotype was recorded at least ten times. This beta chain came through as a stray read in a library set up for alpha chains, and its size says little. The chain has TRBV20-1 and TRBJ2-1, with 7 bases matching TRBD2. There are 11 residues in the CDR3. J was trimmed by 10 bases and V by 5 bases; bases with no gene match: 5. Looked up from germline, CDR1 is DFQATT and CDR2 is SNEGSKA (reference sequence). The DNA for the CDR3 is TGCAGTGCTTCTCTAGCGGCAGAGCAGTTCTTC. It yields the protein CSASLAAEQFF.

In this sample, this clonotype is medium-sized. Within a library made for alpha chains, this beta chain is off target, and its count is uninformative. The CDR3 DNA reads as TGTGCCAGCAGCCGGACTTCATCTGGGGCCAACGTCCTGACTTTC. Protein product: CASSRTSSGANVLTF. The rearrangement links TRBV28 to TRBJ2-6, with D maybe TRBD2 (5 bases). Germline CDR1 is MDHEN and CDR2 is SYDVKM. The V gene lost 6 bases and the J gene lost 1 base, with 10 bases spanning the gap. The CDR3 length is 15 residues.

This clonotype was seen ten or more times. The library was prepared for alpha chains; this beta chain is a stray read, so its frequency means little. The rearrangement joins TRBV4-3 to TRBJ2-2, with 9 bases aligning to TRBD1. Germline V gene sequence: CDR1 LGHNA, CDR2 YSLEER. This CDR3 is built from 18 residues. The J segment lost 3 bases and the V segment lost 6 bases, leaving 14 bases of the junction unmatched. The CDR3 loop reads CASRPGTGTSQDTGELFF. CDR3 DNA sequence: TGCGCCAGCAGGCCCGGGACAGGGACGAGTCAGGACACCGGGGAGCTGTTTTTT.

This clonotype occurred many times. In a library made to pick up alpha chains, this beta chain is a stray read with a size that means little. The chain employs TRBV3-1 and TRBJ2-7; D unclear. Per germline, CDR1 LGHDT and CDR2 YNNKEL (reference sequence). The germline V and J ends were trimmed by 1 base and 3 bases, with 1 base remaining between them. CDR3 length equals 11 residues. The CDR3 bases are TGTGCCAGCAGCCAAGGCTACGAGCAGTACTTC. Amino acid sequence: CASSQGYEQYF.

This clonotype was observed at least ten times. This beta chain is a stray sequence in a library constructed for alpha chains; its clone size is not meaningful. The chain is built from TRBV4-1 and TRBJ2-1; 10 bases agree with TRBD2. This CDR3 contains 16 residues. Per germline, CDR1 MGHRA and CDR2 YSYEKL. J gave up 5 bases and V 7 bases, and 11 bases lay outside the gene matches. CDR3 DNA sequence: TGCGCCAGCACCCATCCCGGACTAGCGGTACACAATGAGCAGTTCTTC. Protein sequence: CASTHPGLAVHNEQFF.

This clonotype was seen many times. This beta chain turned up in a library designed for alpha chains; as an off-target read, its abundance says little. The rearrangement joins TRBV7-8 to TRBJ2-1; TRBD2 is a possible D gene (6 bases). Germline loops: CDR1 SGHVS, CDR2 FQNEAQ. The CDR3 spans 16 residues. The ends were cut back, 5 bases at V and 2 bases at J, with 16 bases in the middle. This CDR3 reads CASSPRGGVTYNEQFF. CDR3 nucleotides: TGTGCCAGCAGCCCAAGGGGCGGGGTGACCTACAATGAGCAGTTCTTC.

This clonotype was seen repeatedly, ten times or more. Being off target in a library aimed at alpha chains, this beta chain has a size of little meaning. The rearrangement uses TRBV11-2 and TRBJ1-2, with D unclear. CDR1 is SGHAT, CDR2 FQNNGV, per germline. The V and J ends lost 0 bases and 5 bases respectively, with 13 bases between them. The CDR3 runs to 15 residues. DNA of the CDR3: TGTGCCAGCAGCTTAGACAGTCTGGTTGGGTATGGCTACACCTTC. Translating gives CASSLDSLVGYGYTF.

This clonotype rates as medium-sized. This beta chain turned up in a library designed for alpha chains; as an off-target read, its abundance says little. CDR3 in amino acids: CASSPIPSGGFTDTQYF. The CDR3 nucleotides read TGTGCCAGCAGCCCAATCCCCAGCGGGGGGTTTACAGATACGCAGTATTTT. The chain combines TRBV5-5 with TRBJ2-3; TRBD2 agrees at 9 bases. The CDR3 covers 17 residues. Trimming at V came to 4 bases and at J to 3 bases, leaving 12 bases not matched to a gene. Germline V CDR1 and CDR2: SGHKS, YYEKEE (reference sequence).

By share, this clonotype ranks as medium-sized (0.01 to 0.1%). Being off target in a library aimed at alpha chains, this beta chain has a size of little meaning. This chain uses TRBV11-3 with TRBJ2-3; D is tentatively TRBD1 or TRBD2 (5 bases each). Between the trimmed V and J ends, which lost 3 bases and 5 bases, there was a span of 12 bases. The CDR3 length is 14 residues. Germline V gene sequence: CDR1 SGHNT, CDR2 YENEEA. CDR3: CASSLGDGGDTQYF. In DNA, the CDR3 is TGTGCCAGCAGCTTGGGGGACGGAGGAGATACGCAGTATTTT.

This clonotype was recorded many times. This beta chain appears as a stray read in a library generated for alpha chains; its size is not informative. The chain combines TRBV14 with TRBJ1-3; maybe TRBD1 (5 bases). Germline V gene data show CDR1 as SGHDN and CDR2 as FVKESK. The CDR3 consists of 15 residues. Trimming removed 1 base at V and 5 bases at J, with 12 bases between. The DNA for the CDR3 is TGTGCCAGCAGCCAAGCGGGGACGTGGCGAAACACCATATATTTT. Translating gives CASSQAGTWRNTIYF.

This clonotype was seen ten or more times. The library was prepared for alpha chains; this beta chain is a stray read, so its frequency means little. This chain joins TRBV6-2 or TRBV6-3 and TRBJ1-1, with unresolved D. Trimming took off 1 base at V and 0 bases at J, with 9 bases between the two ends. The germline V gene has CDR1 MNHEY and CDR2 SVGEGT. CDR3 length equals 15 residues. The CDR3 protein is CASSYWFDMNTEAFF. CDR3 nucleotide sequence: TGTGCCAGCAGTTACTGGTTCGACATGAACACTGAAGCTTTCTTT.

This clonotype showed up many times. Because this beta chain is a stray read in a library intended to capture alpha chains, its abundance should not be given much weight. The rearrangement uses TRBV7-3 and TRBJ2-1; TRBD2 aligns across 14 bases. The CDR3 loop spans 16 amino acids. Germline V gene lookup returns CDR1 SGHTA and CDR2 FQGTGA. The trim removed 5 bases at V and 8 bases at J, leaving 8 bases unmatched. The CDR3 DNA is TGTGCCAGCAGCGCCCGACTAGCGGGGGGGCAGGATGAGCAGTTCTTC. Translated, it gives CASSARLAGGQDEQFF. The full variable domain, its missing parts supplied by reference TRBV7-3 and TRBJ2-1, is GAGVSQTPSNKVTEKGKYVELRCDPISGHTALYWYRQSLGQGPEFLIYFQGTGAADDSGLPNDRFFAVRPEGSVSTLKIQRTERGDSAVYLCASSARLAGGQDEQFFGPGTRLTVL.

This clonotype appeared once. A library prepared for alpha chains yielded this beta chain as an off-target read; its size is of little meaning. Here the CDR3 reads CSVRETQYF. CDR3 coding DNA: TGCAGCGTTCGGGAGACCCAGTACTTC. The rearrangement joins TRBV29-1 to TRBJ2-5; D gene ambiguous. CDR1 and CDR2 (germline): SQVTM, ANQGSEA. The ends were cut back, 5 bases at V and 5 bases at J, with 3 bases in the middle. The CDR3 runs to 9 residues.

This clonotype has ten or more counts. Little can be read into the size of this beta chain, an off-target read in a library designed for alpha chains. The gene calls are TRBV20-1 and TRBJ1-2; 7 bases line up with TRBD1. CDR1 DFQATT and CDR2 SNEGSKA come from the germline V gene (reference sequence). V was clipped by 6 bases and J by 1 base; unmatched bases: 5. CDR3 length: 13 amino acids. For the CDR3, the DNA is TGCAGTGCCCCGCCAGGGGGTAACTATGGCTACACCTTC. Its protein is CSAPPGGNYGYTF.

This clonotype has ten or more counts. The library was prepared for alpha chains; this beta chain is a stray read, so its frequency means little. The chain recombines TRBV6-1 with TRBJ2-1, with 11 bases matching TRBD2. V gave up 10 bases and J gave up 9 bases; unmatched junction bases: 8. The CDR3 has 13 residues. From germline, CDR1 is MNHNS and CDR2 SASEGT. The chain's CDR3 is CATRTSGGGEQFF. CDR3 DNA sequence: TGTGCCACCCGCACTAGCGGGGGCGGTGAGCAGTTCTTC.